This T cell receptor (beta chain) comes out of a study of radiotherapy plus CTLA-4 blockade in lung cancer. Study as a whole: Among enrolled patients, over 15% responded and 31% achieved disease control.

The repertoire was sequenced with immunoSEQ multiplex PCR; TCRdb's copy has only in-frame clones and lacks some. The sample lists roughly 66,000 clones, around 86% occurring once. The study's findings and limits: In blood, TCR clones derived from the tumor expanded after radiotherapy plus ipilimumab. With interferon-beta, early dynamics of blood T cell clones were reported to best predict response.

Remarks on this clone: What it binds is not known. One end of the junction varies from germline; a read error may be responsible.

Focal radiation was given together with CTLA-4 blockade (ipilimumab) to patients with chemo-refractory metastatic non-small-cell lung cancer. Germline lookup yields CDR1 SEHNR and CDR2 FQNEAQ (reference sequence). The CDR3 has 15 amino acids. V usage is TRBV7-9 and J usage is TRBJ2-1; 10 bases fit TRBD2. The sequence derives from a human donor with non-small cell lung cancer who had a partial response to radiotherapy plus ipilimumab. Specimen: peripheral blood, collected from a patient treated with radiotherapy plus ipilimumab. CDR3 coding DNA: TGTGCCAGCAGCGTAGCGGGAGGCTCCTACAATGAGCAGTTCTTC. Translation gives CASSVAGGSYNEQFF. Using reference TRBV7-9 and TRBJ2-1 for the parts outside the CDR3, the full variable domain is DTGVSQNPRHKITKRGQNVTFRCDPISEHNRLYWYRQTLGQGPEFLTYFQNEAQLEKSRLLSDRFSAERPKGSFSTLEIQRTEQGDSAMYLCASSVAGGSYNEQFFGPGTRLTVL.